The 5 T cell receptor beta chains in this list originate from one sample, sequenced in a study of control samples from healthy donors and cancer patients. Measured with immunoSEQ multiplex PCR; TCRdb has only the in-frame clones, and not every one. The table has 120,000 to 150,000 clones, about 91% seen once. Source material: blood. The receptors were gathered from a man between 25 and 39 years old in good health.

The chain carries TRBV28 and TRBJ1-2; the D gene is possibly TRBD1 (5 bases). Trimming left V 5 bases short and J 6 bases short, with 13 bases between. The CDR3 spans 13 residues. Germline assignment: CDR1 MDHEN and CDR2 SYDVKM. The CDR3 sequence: CASSLWGGNGYTF. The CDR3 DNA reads TGTGCCAGCAGTCTTTGGGGGGGTAATGGCTACACCTTC.

The CDR3 DNA sequence: TGTGCCATCAAAGGGGAAAGCTCCTATAATTCACCCCTCCACTTT. Translated, it gives CAIKGESSYNSPLHF. This chain links TRBV10-3 with TRBJ1-6; TRBD1 is a possible D gene (5 bases). The CDR3 covers 15 residues. Trimming pared 7 bases from V and 0 bases from J, leaving 10 bases between. CDR1 is ENHRY, CDR2 SYGVKD, per germline.

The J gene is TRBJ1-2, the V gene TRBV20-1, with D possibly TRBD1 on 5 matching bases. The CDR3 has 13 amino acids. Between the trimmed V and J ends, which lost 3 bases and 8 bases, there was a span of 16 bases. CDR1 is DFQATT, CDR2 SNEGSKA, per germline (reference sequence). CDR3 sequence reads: CSASRGMGLGYTF. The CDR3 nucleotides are TGCAGTGCTAGTCGGGGGATGGGGCTAGGCTACACCTTC.

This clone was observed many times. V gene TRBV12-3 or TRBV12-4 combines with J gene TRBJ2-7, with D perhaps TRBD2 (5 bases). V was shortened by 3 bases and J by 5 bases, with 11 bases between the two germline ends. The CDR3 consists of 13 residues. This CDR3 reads CASSFHRDDEQYF. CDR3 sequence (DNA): TGTGCCAGCAGTTTTCACCGGGATGACGAGCAGTACTTC.

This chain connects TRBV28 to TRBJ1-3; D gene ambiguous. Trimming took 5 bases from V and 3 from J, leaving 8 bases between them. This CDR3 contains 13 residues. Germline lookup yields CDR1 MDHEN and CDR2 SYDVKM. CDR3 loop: CASSPGLGNTIYF. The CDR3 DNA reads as TGTGCCAGCAGTCCGGGCCTTGGAAACACCATATATTTT.